Presented here are 2 T cell receptor beta chains from one specimen sequenced in a study of blood T cell repertoires in COVID-19. Sequencing was performed with immunoSEQ multiplex PCR; in TCRdb, only in-frame clones are kept and a portion is missing. The table lists fewer than 300,000 clones, roughly 85% of them singletons. The sequencing input was peripheral blood. These receptors were taken from a woman under 30 with acute or convalescent COVID-19.

J is TRBJ2-2 and V is TRBV5-1; 7 bases fit TRBD2. Germline-derived CDR1 and CDR2 are SGHRS and YFSETQ. With V trimmed by 2 bases and J by 2 bases, 6 bases remained unmatched. The CDR3 runs 16 residues. This CDR3 is CASSFLAVVNTGELFF. The CDR3 region has the DNA TGCGCCAGCAGCTTCCTAGCGGTAGTCAACACCGGGGAGCTGTTTTTT.

V gene TRBV5-5 combines with J gene TRBJ2-7, with TRBD2 identical over 11 bases. The germline CDR1 and CDR2 sequences are SGHKS and YYEKEE (reference sequence). The CDR3 sequence is 15 residues long. J lost 7 bases, V lost 2 bases, and 8 bases had no gene match. The DNA of the CDR3 is TGTGCCAGCAGCTTATTAGCGGGAGGGCCCTCTGAGCAGTACTTC. Encoded protein: CASSLLAGGPSEQYF.